The T cell receptor (beta chain) under discussion was sequenced for a study of OX40 agonist ivuxolimab in advanced cancers. Data came from immunoSEQ multiplex PCR; TCRdb stores just in-frame clones and leaves some out. The sample lists nearly 50,000 clones, around 90% occurring once. CDR3 length: 14 residues. Germline V gene sequence: CDR1 SEHNR, CDR2 FQNEAQ (reference sequence). Between the trimmed V and J ends, which lost 2 bases and 5 bases, there was a span of 9 bases. The chain is built from TRBV7-9 and TRBJ1-4; D possibly corresponds to TRBD1 (5 bases). This clonotype was sampled from an adult with an advanced solid tumor such as melanoma, head and neck, liver or kidney cancer. The sequenced sample was CD4+ or CD8+ T cells sorted from blood, obtained in a trial of the OX40 agonist ivuxolimab. The CDR3 spells CASSLTGENEKLFF. CDR3 DNA sequence: TGTGCCAGCAGCTTAACGGGGGAAAATGAAAAACTGTTTTTT.